This T cell receptor beta chain was identified during a study of T cells in Graves' hyperthyroidism and ophthalmopathy (dated by TCRdb to between 2018 and 2021). Regarding the complete study: Peripheral blood samples were taken at initial diagnosis, before any treatment was given. A discovery cohort of about 95 patients, approximately 45 with Graves' ophthalmopathy and fewer than 65 with stable Graves' hyperthyroidism, was used to find distinguishing TCR V-J signatures. An independent validation cohort of under 20 hyperthyroidism patients and about 16 patients who later progressed to ophthalmopathy tested prospective prediction of ophthalmopathy. The 85 to 100 discovery patients were divided at random into training and test sets in a 7:3 ratio. In several Graves' hyperthyroidism patients, the study also compared T-cell repertoires from thyroid tissue with T-cell repertoires from blood. After blood sampling, hyperthyroidism patients were treated with methimazole at a starting dose of 30 mg daily, and ophthalmopathy patients were treated with high-dose intravenous methylprednisolone. According to the paper, TCR Vbeta CDR3 sequencing was carried out on over 130 peripheral blood samples, which came from about 45 ophthalmopathy, fewer than 80 hyperthyroidism and about 17 progressor patients. The full study reports these points: In cross-validation, a model built on a 13 V-J signature told ophthalmopathy apart from stable hyperthyroidism with under 90% sensitivity and roughly 82% specificity, and in testing the same model reached 80%/75%. No statistical method was used to set the sample size in advance, and investigators knew the group allocation. Blood samples also contained most of the expanded thyroid clonotypes (frequency above 0.001), which suggests that blood repertoires may reflect thyroid immune responses. In validation, the model predicted progression to ophthalmopathy with roughly 70% sensitivity and about 72% specificity, a median of about 6 months before onset.

V loses 0 bases, J loses 3 bases, and the germline ends lie 4 bases apart. From the cysteine through the phenylalanine, the CDR3 covers 13 amino acids. This entry keeps only the CDR3 DNA: 39 bases, framed from base 1. Looking up the germline V gene yields CDR1 SGHDT and CDR2 YYEEEE. The TCR beta CDR3 regions were amplified from RNA transcripts. The TCR CDR3 was subjected to a first round of RT-PCR using the HTBI primer set and the Qiagen OneStep RT-PCR kit. The libraries were constructed in a second round of multiplex PCR and then size-selected and purified. The libraries were sequenced on an Illumina HiSeq2000 using paired-end 100 bp reads. The published analysis was carried out like this. SOAPnuke was used to process the raw data, with reads discarded if the reads contained adapters or uncalled bases, had a mean Phred below 15, or lacked an exact constant-primer or identifier match. COPE v1.2.5 was used to merge high-quality paired reads, and clonotypes were defined as unique nucleotide sequences. MiTCR v1.1 was used to align the clonotypes against IMGT TRBV, TRBD and TRBJ reference segments. The analysis included only V-J combinations with a frequency above 0.0001, which together covered 99% to 99.2% of the repertoires. A TCS score was defined as the ratio of F50 (clonal expansion) to E x V (chaos), with BLOSUM62-based TCRdist applied between CDR3 peptides within each V-J. Welch's t-statistics and random forest reduced fewer than 600 V-J features to about 12, which were used in a naive Bayes classifier (R e1071). TCRdb passed the public sequencing reads through fastp at Q25 and MiXCR, retaining productive beta sequences. Each CDR3 protein gets just one entry, which takes the most common genes and DNA from the rows behind it. TCRdb's processing, not the authors', yielded these V and J calls. Recorded for this sample are 330,000 or so distinct CDR3 sequences; over 15% of them occurred a single time. The top ten hold around 16% of the sample.

Ophthalmopathy patients had moderately to severely active disease, Clinical Activity Score of at least 3, NOSPECS grade of at least 4, and duration under 3 months. Any patient with an uncontrolled infection, another autoimmune disease, pregnancy or lactation was excluded. Diagnoses were based on clinical symptoms, serum thyroxine and TRAb, thyroid ultrasound and orbital computed tomography. PBMCs were separated from 10 ml of fresh peripheral blood using Ficoll-Paque density gradient centrifugation. Total RNA was extracted with Trizol reagent, and quality was checked on an Agilent 2100 Bioanalyzer. This clonotype has at least ten counts. Its antigen remains unidentified. No base-level quality is on record; no much larger clone is a single base apart.

The receptor comes from a woman aged 40 to 50 with Graves' ophthalmopathy. The chain couples TRBV5-6 to TRBJ1-5; the D gene identity is not certain. Source material: blood. The DNA sequence follows: TGTGCCAGCAGCTTGGGCGACAATCAGCCCCAGCATTTT. This yields the protein CASSLGDNQPQHF.